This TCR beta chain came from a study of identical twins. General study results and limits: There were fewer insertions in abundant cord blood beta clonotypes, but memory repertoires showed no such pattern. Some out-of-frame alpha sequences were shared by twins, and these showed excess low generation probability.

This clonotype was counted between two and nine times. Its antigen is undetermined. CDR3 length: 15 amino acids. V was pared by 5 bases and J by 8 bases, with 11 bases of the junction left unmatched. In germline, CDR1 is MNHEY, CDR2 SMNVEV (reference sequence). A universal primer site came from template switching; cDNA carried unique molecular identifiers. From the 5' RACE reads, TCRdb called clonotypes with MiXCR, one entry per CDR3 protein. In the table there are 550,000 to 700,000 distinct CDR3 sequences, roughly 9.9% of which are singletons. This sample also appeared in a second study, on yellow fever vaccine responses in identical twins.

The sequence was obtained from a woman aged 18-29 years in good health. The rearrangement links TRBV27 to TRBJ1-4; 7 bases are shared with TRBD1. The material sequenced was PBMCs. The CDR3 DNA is TGTGCCAGCAGTCCACGGACAGGCCGTTTGGAAAAACTGTTTTTT. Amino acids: CASSPRTGRLEKLFF.